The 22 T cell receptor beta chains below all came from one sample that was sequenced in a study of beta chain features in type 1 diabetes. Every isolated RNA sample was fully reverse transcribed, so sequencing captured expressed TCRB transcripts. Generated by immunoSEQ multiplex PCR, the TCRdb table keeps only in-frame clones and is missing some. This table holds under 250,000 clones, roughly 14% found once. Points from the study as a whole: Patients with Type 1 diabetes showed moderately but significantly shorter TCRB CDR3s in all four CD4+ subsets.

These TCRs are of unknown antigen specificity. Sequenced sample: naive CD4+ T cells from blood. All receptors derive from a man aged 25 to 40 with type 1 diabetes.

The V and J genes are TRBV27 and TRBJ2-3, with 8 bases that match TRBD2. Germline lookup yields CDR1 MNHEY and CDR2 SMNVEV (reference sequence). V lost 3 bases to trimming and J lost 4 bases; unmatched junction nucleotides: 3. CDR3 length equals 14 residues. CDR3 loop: CASSFGGGPDTQYF. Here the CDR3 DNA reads TGTGCCAGCAGTTTCGGCGGGGGGCCAGATACGCAGTATTTT.

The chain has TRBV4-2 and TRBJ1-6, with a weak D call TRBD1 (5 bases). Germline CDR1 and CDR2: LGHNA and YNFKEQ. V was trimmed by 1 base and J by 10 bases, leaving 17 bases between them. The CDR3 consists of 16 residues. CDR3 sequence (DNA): TGTGCCAGCAGCCAAGGGGCCACAGGTACATGGTCACCCCTCCACTTT. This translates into CASSQGATGTWSPLHF.

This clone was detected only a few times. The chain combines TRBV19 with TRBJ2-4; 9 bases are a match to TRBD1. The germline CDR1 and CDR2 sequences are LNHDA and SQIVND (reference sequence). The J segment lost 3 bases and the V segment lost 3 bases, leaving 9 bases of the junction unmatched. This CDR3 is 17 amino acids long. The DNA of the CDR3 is TGTGCCAGTAGTATCGAATCCCCGGGACAGGGCAAAAACATTCAGTACTTC. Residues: CASSIESPGQGKNIQYF. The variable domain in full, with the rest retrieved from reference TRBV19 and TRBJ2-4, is DGGITQSPKYLFRKEGQNVTLSCEQNLNHDAMYWYRQDPGQGLRLIYYSQIVNDFQKGDIAEGYSVSREKKESFPLTVTSAQKNPTAFYLCASSIESPGQGKNIQYFGAGTRLSVL.

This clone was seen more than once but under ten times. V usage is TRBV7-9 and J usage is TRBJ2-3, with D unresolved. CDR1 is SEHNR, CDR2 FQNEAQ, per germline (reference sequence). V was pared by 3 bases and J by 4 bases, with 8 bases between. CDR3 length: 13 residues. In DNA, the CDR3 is TGTGCCAGCAGCTTCTCCTTGTCAGATACGCAGTATTTT. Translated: CASSFSLSDTQYF.

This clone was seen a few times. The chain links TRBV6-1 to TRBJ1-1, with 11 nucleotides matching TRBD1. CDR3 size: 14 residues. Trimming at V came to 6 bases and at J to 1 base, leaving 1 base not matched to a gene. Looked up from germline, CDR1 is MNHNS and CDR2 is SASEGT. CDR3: CASRGTGGNTEAFF. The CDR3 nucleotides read TGTGCCAGCAGGGGGACAGGGGGGAACACTGAAGCTTTCTTT.

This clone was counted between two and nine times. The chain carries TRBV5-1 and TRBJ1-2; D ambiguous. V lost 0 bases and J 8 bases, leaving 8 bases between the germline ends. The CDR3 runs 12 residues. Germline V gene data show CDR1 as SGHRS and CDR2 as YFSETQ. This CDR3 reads CASSLEEGGYTF. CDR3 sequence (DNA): TGCGCCAGCAGCTTGGAGGAGGGAGGCTACACCTTC.

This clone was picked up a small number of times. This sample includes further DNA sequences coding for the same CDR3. CDR3 coding DNA: TGTGCCAGCAGCCGGGACACAGATACGCAGTATTTT. It is translated as CASSRDTDTQYF. The chain links TRBV7-9 to TRBJ2-3; perhaps TRBD2 as D (5 bases). CDR3 length: 12 residues. Germline V gene sequence: CDR1 SEHNR, CDR2 FQNEAQ (reference sequence). Trimming took off 5 bases at V and 2 bases at J, with 5 bases between the two ends.

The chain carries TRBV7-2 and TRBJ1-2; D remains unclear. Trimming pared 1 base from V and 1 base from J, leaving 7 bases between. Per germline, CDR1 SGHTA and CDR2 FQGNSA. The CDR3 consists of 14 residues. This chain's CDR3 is CASSLVSSNYGYTF. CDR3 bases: TGTGCCAGCAGCTTAGTTTCCAGTAACTATGGCTACACCTTC.

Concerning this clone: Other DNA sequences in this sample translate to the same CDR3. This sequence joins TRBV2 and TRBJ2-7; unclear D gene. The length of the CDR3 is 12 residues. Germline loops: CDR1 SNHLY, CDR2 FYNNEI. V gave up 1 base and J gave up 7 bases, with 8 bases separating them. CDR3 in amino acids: CASSEGRREQYF. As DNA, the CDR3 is TGTGCCAGCAGTGAAGGACGGAGAGAGCAGTACTTC.

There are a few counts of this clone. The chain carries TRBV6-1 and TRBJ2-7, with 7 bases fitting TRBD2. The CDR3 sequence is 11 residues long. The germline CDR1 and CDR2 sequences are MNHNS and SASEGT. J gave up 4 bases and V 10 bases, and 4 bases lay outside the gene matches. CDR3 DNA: TGTGCCATCCAGCGGGGATACGAGCAGTACTTC. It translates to CAIQRGYEQYF.

CDR3 in amino acids: CSATDRFEAFF. CDR3 coding DNA: TGCAGCGCTACCGACAGGTTTGAAGCTTTCTTT. The rearrangement uses TRBV29-1 and TRBJ1-1; a weak D match, TRBD1 (6 bases). Trimming cost V 7 bases and J 7 bases, with 13 bases left between them. The CDR3 runs to 11 residues. Germline assignment: CDR1 SQVTM and CDR2 ANQGSEA.

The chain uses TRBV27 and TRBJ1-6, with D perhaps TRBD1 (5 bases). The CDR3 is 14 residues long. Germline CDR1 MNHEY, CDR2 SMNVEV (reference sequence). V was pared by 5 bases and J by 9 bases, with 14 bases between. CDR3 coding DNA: TGTGCCAGCAGTGACGGGGGGTGGGGTTCACCCCTCCACTTT. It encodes CASSDGGWGSPLHF.

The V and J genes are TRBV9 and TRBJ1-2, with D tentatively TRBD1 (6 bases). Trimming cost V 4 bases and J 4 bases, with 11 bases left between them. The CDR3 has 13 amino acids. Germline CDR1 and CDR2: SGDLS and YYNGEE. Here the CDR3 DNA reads TGTGCCAGCAGCCCAAGGGGGTCCTATGGCTACACCTTC. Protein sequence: CASSPRGSYGYTF.

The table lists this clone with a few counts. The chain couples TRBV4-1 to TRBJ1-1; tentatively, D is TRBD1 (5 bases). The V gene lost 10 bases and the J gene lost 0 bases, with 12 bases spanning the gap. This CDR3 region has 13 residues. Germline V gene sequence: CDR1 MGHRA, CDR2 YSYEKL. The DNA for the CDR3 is TGCGCCACCCAGGACACAATGAACACTGAAGCTTTCTTT. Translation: CATQDTMNTEAFF.

The CDR3 spells CASNFGQGNLKTYEQYF. CDR3 bases: TGTGCCAGCAACTTCGGACAGGGGAATCTTAAAACCTACGAGCAGTACTTC. The chain carries TRBV11-1 and TRBJ2-7; 9 bases are a match to TRBD1. The CDR3 is 17 amino acids. Trimming took 7 bases from V and 2 from J; bases not matched to a gene: 15. CDR1 is SGHAT and CDR2 is FQDESV in the germline V gene (reference sequence).

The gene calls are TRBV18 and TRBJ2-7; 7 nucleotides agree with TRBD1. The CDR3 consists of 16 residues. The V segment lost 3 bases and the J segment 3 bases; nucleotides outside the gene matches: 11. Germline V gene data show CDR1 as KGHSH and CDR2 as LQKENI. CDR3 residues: CASSPRDRVFHYEQYF. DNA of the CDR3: TGTGCCAGCTCACCTCGAGACAGGGTGTTTCACTACGAGCAGTACTTC.

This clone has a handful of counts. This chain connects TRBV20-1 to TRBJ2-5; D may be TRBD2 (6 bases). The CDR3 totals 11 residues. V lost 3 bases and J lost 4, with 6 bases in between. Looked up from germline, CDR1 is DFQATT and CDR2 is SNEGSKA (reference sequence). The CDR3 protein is CSAREGETQYF. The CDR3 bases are TGCAGTGCTAGGGAGGGAGAGACCCAGTACTTC.

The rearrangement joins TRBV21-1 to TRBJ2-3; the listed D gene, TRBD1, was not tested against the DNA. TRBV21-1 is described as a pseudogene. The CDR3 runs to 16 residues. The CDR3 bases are TGTGCCAGCAGCAAGGGACAGGGGGCAAGCACAGATACGCAGTATTTT. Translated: CASSKGQGASTDTQYF.

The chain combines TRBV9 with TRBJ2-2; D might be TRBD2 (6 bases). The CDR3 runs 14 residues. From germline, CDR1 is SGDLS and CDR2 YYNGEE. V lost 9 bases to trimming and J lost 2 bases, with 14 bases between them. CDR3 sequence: CATSGGANTGELFF. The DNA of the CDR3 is TGTGCCACCTCAGGCGGGGCCAACACCGGGGAGCTGTTTTTT.

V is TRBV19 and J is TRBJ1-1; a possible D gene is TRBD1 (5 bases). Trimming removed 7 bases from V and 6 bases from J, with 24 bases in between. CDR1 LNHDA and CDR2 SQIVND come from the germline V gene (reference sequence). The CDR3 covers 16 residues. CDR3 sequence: CASKGPPGRVESEAFF. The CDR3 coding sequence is TGTGCCAGTAAAGGCCCCCCGGGCAGGGTGGAATCTGAAGCTTTCTTT.

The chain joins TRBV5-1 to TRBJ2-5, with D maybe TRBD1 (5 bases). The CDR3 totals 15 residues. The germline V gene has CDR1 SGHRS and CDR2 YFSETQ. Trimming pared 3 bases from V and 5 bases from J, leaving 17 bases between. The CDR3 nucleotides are TGCGCCAGCAGCTCCCGCCCGGCCAGGGCGGAGACCCAGTACTTC. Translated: CASSSRPARAETQYF.

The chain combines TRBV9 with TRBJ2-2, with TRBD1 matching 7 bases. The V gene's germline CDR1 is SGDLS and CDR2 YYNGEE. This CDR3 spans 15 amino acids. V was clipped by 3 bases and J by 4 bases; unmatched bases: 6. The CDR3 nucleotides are TGTGCCAGCAGCGACAGGGGATCCCTCACCGGGGAGCTGTTTTTT. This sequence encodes CASSDRGSLTGELFF. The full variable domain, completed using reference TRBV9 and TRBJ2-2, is DSGVTQTPKHLITATGQRVTLRCSPRSGDLSVYWYQQSLDQGLQFLIQYYNGEERAKGNILERFSAQQFPDLHSELNLSSLELGDSALYFCASSDRGSLTGELFFGEGSRLTVL.